The 20 T cell receptor beta chains given below trace back to one sample, sequenced in a study of T cells in localized non-small cell lung cancer. Assay: immunoSEQ multiplex PCR; the TCRdb copy retains only in-frame clones and omits some. Of 30,000 to 40,000 clones in the sample, 86% are singletons; the top ten hold 5% to 8%. Sequencing was performed on peripheral blood, taken before any cancer treatment. The receptor set was obtained from a man aged 40 to 70 with stage I lung adenocarcinoma.

The chain combines TRBV27 with TRBJ2-1; D is unclear. Trimming left V 10 bases short and J 4 bases short, with 17 bases between. CDR3 size: 14 residues. Germline V gives CDR1 MNHEY, CDR2 SMNVEV (reference sequence). In DNA form, the CDR3 reads TGTGCCACCCTCGGGTTTGGGAATTACAATGAGCAGTTCTTC. Translating gives CATLGFGNYNEQFF.

This chain joins TRBV28 and TRBJ1-5; 9 bases are shared with TRBD1. CDR3 size: 16 residues. The junction had 3 bases not matched to a gene; V was cut back by 3 bases and J by 0 bases. CDR1 and CDR2 from the germline V gene are MDHEN and SYDVKM. Written as DNA, the CDR3 is TGTGCCAGCAGTTTTTGGACAGGGGTTAGCAATCAGCCCCAGCATTTT. Its translation is CASSFWTGVSNQPQHF.

The chain is built from TRBV19 and TRBJ2-1; 7 bases fit TRBD2. J gave up 3 bases and V 9 bases, and 2 bases lay outside the gene matches. Germline V lookup: CDR1 LNHDA, CDR2 SQIVND (reference sequence). The CDR3 has 12 amino acids. The CDR3 spells CASRDYYNEQFF. As DNA, the CDR3 is TGTGCCAGCCGGGACTACTACAATGAGCAGTTCTTC.

The V call is TRBV27, the J call TRBJ1-4; a weak D match, TRBD1 (5 bases). Germline values: CDR1 MNHEY, CDR2 SMNVEV (reference sequence). The V end lost 6 bases, the J end lost 8 bases, and 13 bases lay between the germline ends. The CDR3 loop spans 13 amino acids. CDR3 residues: CASSLGAQEKLFF. The CDR3 nucleotides are TGTGCCAGCAGCCTCGGGGCGCAGGAAAAACTGTTTTTT. Complete variable domain (other parts from reference TRBV27 and TRBJ1-4): EAQVTQNPRYLITVTGKKLTVTCSQNMNHEYMSWYRQDPGLGLRQIYYSMNVEVTDKGDVPEGYKVSRKEKRNFPLILESPSPNQTSLYFCASSLGAQEKLFFGSGTQLSVL.

The chain carries TRBV19 and TRBJ2-7, with 9 bases identical to TRBD2. This CDR3 comprises 15 residues. V gave up 1 base and J gave up 7 bases; unmatched junction bases: 8. Germline V gives CDR1 LNHDA, CDR2 SQIVND (reference sequence). This CDR3 reads CASSIGLAGRKEQYF. Here the CDR3 DNA reads TGTGCCAGTAGTATAGGTCTAGCGGGACGTAAGGAGCAGTACTTC.

This clone was counted a few times. The rearrangement uses TRBV7-9 and TRBJ2-1, with no clear D. This CDR3 comprises 16 residues. Germline CDR1 is SEHNR and CDR2 is FQNEAQ (reference sequence). Between the trimmed V and J ends, which lost 4 bases and 0 bases, there was a span of 13 bases. The CDR3 loop reads CASSSPTKSSYNEQFF. CDR3 DNA: TGTGCCAGCAGCTCGCCGACAAAGAGCTCCTACAATGAGCAGTTCTTC.

The chain combines TRBV29-1 with TRBJ2-7, with 10 positions matching TRBD1. Trimming cost V 2 bases and J 7 bases; bases outside gene matches: 8. The CDR3 is 14 amino acids. CDR1 SQVTM and CDR2 ANQGSEA come from the germline V gene. The DNA for the CDR3 is TGCAGCGTTGAATCCGGGACAGGGGCCCTTGAGCAGTACTTC. Amino acids: CSVESGTGALEQYF.

CDR3 loop: CASSQAIGGLAASYEQYF. CDR3 DNA sequence: TGCGCCAGCAGCCAAGCTATTGGGGGACTAGCGGCCTCCTACGAGCAGTACTTC. The chain has TRBV4-3 and TRBJ2-7, with TRBD2 matching over 11 bases. This CDR3 spans 18 amino acids. Germline CDR1 is LGHNA and CDR2 is YSLEER. Trimming took 1 base from V and 0 from J; bases not matched to a gene: 8.

The sample holds one count of this clone. V usage is TRBV11-2 and J usage is TRBJ2-2; TRBD2 matches 7 bases. The CDR3 consists of 16 residues. Trimming at V came to 2 bases and at J to 5 bases, leaving 8 bases not matched to a gene. The germline V gene has CDR1 SGHAT and CDR2 FQNNGV. The CDR3 DNA is TGTGCCAGCAGCTTACTTGGCGGGAGAAGTACCGGGGAGCTGTTTTTT. Its protein is CASSLLGGRSTGELFF.

This chain connects TRBV28 to TRBJ1-4; D gene unclear. The germline V and J ends were trimmed by 2 bases and 7 bases, with 11 bases remaining between them. CDR3 length: 14 residues. Germline V gives CDR1 MDHEN, CDR2 SYDVKM. CDR3 coding DNA: TGTGCCAGCAGTTTACGGCCCCGGAGTGAAAAACTGTTTTTT. This encodes CASSLRPRSEKLFF.

The rearrangement links TRBV9 to TRBJ2-1, with D maybe TRBD1 (6 bases). The CDR3 covers 13 residues. Trimming took 4 bases from V and 15 from J, leaving 20 bases between them. Germline assignment: CDR1 SGDLS and CDR2 YYNGEE. The CDR3 protein is CASSSGQNRESFF. The CDR3 nucleotides read TGTGCCAGCAGCTCTGGACAGAACAGGGAGTCGTTCTTC.

This clone was counted between two and nine times. V gene TRBV13 combines with J gene TRBJ2-7; D unclear. The CDR3 spans 15 residues. Germline V CDR1 and CDR2: PRHDT, FYEKMQ (reference sequence). The V end lost 0 bases, the J end lost 4 bases, and 13 bases lay between the germline ends. CDR3 nucleotide sequence: TGTGCCAGCAGCTTAGGGCTAGTTAAACCGTACGAGCAGTACTTC. Its translation: CASSLGLVKPYEQYF.

This clone was counted a single time. The chain uses TRBV18 and TRBJ2-7; D remains unclear. The CDR3 contains 14 residues. Germline V gives CDR1 KGHSH, CDR2 LQKENI. V was shortened by 0 bases and J by 3 bases, with 9 bases between the two germline ends. In nucleotides, the CDR3 is TGTGCCAGCTCACCACCGGCTAGGGACTACGAGCAGTACTTC. Translated, it gives CASSPPARDYEQYF. Using reference TRBV18 and TRBJ2-7 for the parts outside the CDR3, the full variable domain is NAGVMQNPRHLVRRRGQEARLRCSPMKGHSHVYWYRQLPEEGLKFMVYLQKENIIDESGMPKERFSAEFPKEGPSILRIQQVVRGDSAAYFCASSPPARDYEQYFGPGTRLTVT.

By frequency in the sample, this clone is medium-sized. DNA of the CDR3: TGCGCCAGCAGCGACCTCAGGGGCGGGAAGACTGAAGCTTTCTTT. The encoded protein is CASSDLRGGKTEAFF. The chain combines TRBV4-3 with TRBJ1-1, with D tentatively TRBD1 (6 bases). Trimming took 5 bases from V and 5 from J, leaving 18 bases between them. The CDR3 extends over 15 amino acids. Germline CDR1 LGHNA, CDR2 YSLEER.

The J gene is TRBJ1-1, the V gene TRBV6-4; D is ambiguous. The germline CDR1 and CDR2 sequences are MRHNA and SNTAGT. The V end lost 3 bases, the J end lost 5 bases, and 4 bases lay between the germline ends. The CDR3 extends over 11 amino acids. CDR3 residues: CASSEGTEAFF. CDR3 bases: TGTGCCAGCAGTGAGGGAACTGAAGCTTTCTTT.

The CDR3 loop reads CASSQGRAGDGNEQFF. The CDR3, as DNA: TGCGCCAGCAGCCAGGGTCGGGCGGGAGATGGCAATGAGCAGTTCTTC. The chain combines TRBV4-3 with TRBJ2-1; TRBD2 aligns across 7 bases. The junction had 11 bases not matched to a gene; V was cut back by 3 bases and J by 6 bases. The CDR3 spans 16 residues. Looked up from germline, CDR1 is LGHNA and CDR2 is YSLEER.

The chain links TRBV27 to TRBJ2-3; no reliable D call. The CDR3 is 14 residues long. Between the trimmed V and J ends, which lost 3 bases and 5 bases, there was a span of 12 bases. Germline V gene lookup returns CDR1 MNHEY and CDR2 SMNVEV (reference sequence). This chain's CDR3 is CASSFGTNGDTQYF. CDR3 in DNA: TGTGCCAGCAGTTTTGGCACGAACGGAGATACGCAGTATTTT.

V and J are TRBV15 and TRBJ2-1; unclear D gene. Trimming took off 0 bases at V and 4 bases at J, with 10 bases between the two ends. The V gene's germline CDR1 is LNHNV and CDR2 YYDKDF (reference sequence). This CDR3 contains 15 residues. The CDR3, as DNA: TGTGCCACCAGCAGAGATAGTGGCCAGTACAATGAGCAGTTCTTC. This sequence encodes CATSRDSGQYNEQFF.

This clone was counted only a few times. The rearrangement links TRBV2 to TRBJ1-6; D is possibly TRBD1 (5 bases). The ends were cut back, 1 base at V and 4 bases at J, with 11 bases in the middle. The CDR3 is 16 residues long. The germline V gene has CDR1 SNHLY and CDR2 FYNNEI. CDR3 DNA sequence: TGTGCCAGCAGTGAAGGGACACCCGGATATAATTCACCCCTCCACTTT. This gives the protein CASSEGTPGYNSPLHF.

This clone was counted a few times. The chain uses TRBV4-1 and TRBJ2-1; D might be TRBD1 (5 bases). V was pared by 3 bases and J by 0 bases, with 9 bases between. This CDR3 comprises 15 residues. CDR1 MGHRA and CDR2 YSYEKL come from the germline V gene. CDR3 DNA sequence: TGCGCCAGCAGCCAGGGGCTACACTCCTACAATGAGCAGTTCTTC. As protein: CASSQGLHSYNEQFF.